These 13 T cell receptor beta chains were all obtained from the same sample, sequenced in a study of beta chain features in type 1 diabetes. The antigens for these receptors are not known. The investigators reverse transcribed all of the isolated RNA, so they sequenced expressed TCRB transcripts. Assay used: immunoSEQ multiplex PCR; TCRdb lists only in-frame clones, some missing. Among 130,000 or so clones listed, roughly 17% were seen once. Study observations and caveats: In every one of the four CD4+ subsets, TCRB CDR3s were moderately but significantly shorter in Type 1 diabetes patients.

The sample comprised central memory CD4+ T cells from blood. All receptors come from a man younger than 40 with type 1 diabetes.

The CDR3: CASSPQGGLNTEAFF. The CDR3 DNA reads TGTGCCAGCAGCCCCCAAGGAGGGTTGAACACTGAAGCTTTCTTT. This chain connects TRBV7-9 to TRBJ1-1; D ambiguous. Germline V gene sequence: CDR1 SEHNR, CDR2 FQNEAQ (reference sequence). There are 15 residues in the CDR3. V was shortened by 5 bases and J by 0 bases, with 13 bases between the two germline ends.

This clone was seen only a few times. V is TRBV25-1 and J is TRBJ1-1; 9 bases map to TRBD1. Germline values: CDR1 MGHDK, CDR2 SYGVNS. V shed 6 bases and J 2 bases; nucleotides not matched to a gene: 4. The CDR3 sequence is 14 residues long. The CDR3 DNA reads TGTGCCAGCAGGGGGACAGGGAGTAACACTGAAGCTTTCTTT. Protein sequence: CASRGTGSNTEAFF.

CDR3 sequence reads: CAWTLSYGGADTQYF. The CDR3 DNA reads as TGTGCCTGGACCCTCAGCTACGGGGGGGCAGATACGCAGTATTTT. The chain links TRBV30 to TRBJ2-3, with TRBD2 identical over 8 bases. V trimming: 4 bases; J trimming: 4 bases; junction bases outside the gene matches: 10. CDR1 is GTSNPN, CDR2 SVGIG, per germline (reference sequence). The CDR3 consists of 15 residues.

The chain combines TRBV4-1 with TRBJ1-2; D is undetermined. Germline V gene sequence: CDR1 MGHRA, CDR2 YSYEKL. V was clipped by 0 bases and J by 7 bases, with 9 bases between them. The CDR3 is 13 residues long. The CDR3: CASSQDWSLGYTF. CDR3 coding DNA: TGCGCCAGCAGCCAAGATTGGTCACTTGGCTACACCTTC.

There are a few counts of this clone. The chain carries TRBV11-3 and TRBJ2-7, with 8 bases matching TRBD1. V shed 0 bases, J shed 1 base, and the junction held 8 bases outside the gene matches. Germline lookup yields CDR1 SGHNT and CDR2 YENEEA. This CDR3 contains 17 residues. The CDR3 spells CASSLDLFQGASYEQYF. DNA of the CDR3: TGTGCCAGCAGCTTAGATCTCTTCCAGGGGGCATCCTACGAGCAGTACTTC.

In this sample, this clone turned up a few times. The chain employs TRBV10-3 and TRBJ2-4; D is unresolved. The ends were cut back, 0 bases at V and 5 bases at J, with 5 bases in the middle. This CDR3 region has 13 residues. The germline CDR1 and CDR2 sequences are ENHRY and SYGVKD. In nucleotides, the CDR3 is TGTGCCATCAGTGAGTCCCGGGAAAACATTCAGTACTTC. Translating gives CAISESRENIQYF.

This clone was observed a handful of times. The chain links TRBV7-2 to TRBJ2-5; no definite D call. The CDR3 extends over 12 amino acids. V was pared by 0 bases and J by 5 bases, with 4 bases between. CDR1 and CDR2 from the germline V gene are SGHTA and FQGNSA. The CDR3 spells CASSLASETQYF. The CDR3 region has the DNA TGTGCCAGCAGCTTAGCGTCGGAGACCCAGTACTTC.

Turning to this clone: This sample includes further DNA sequences coding for the same CDR3. The V and J genes are TRBV5-1 and TRBJ2-5, with unresolved D. Per the germline V gene, CDR1 is SGHRS and CDR2 is YFSETQ. Deletions cut 2 bases from V and 2 bases from J, with 7 bases between. The CDR3 has 13 amino acids. The CDR3 region has the DNA TGCGCCAGCAGCTTTGGGCAGCAAGAGACCCAGTACTTC. It specifies CASSFGQQETQYF.

This clone was seen more than once but under ten times. V gene TRBV7-2 combines with J gene TRBJ1-1; D not certain. The CDR3 spans 15 residues. The germline gives CDR1 SGHTA, CDR2 FQGNSA. V was clipped by 1 base and J by 0 bases, with 9 bases between them. CDR3: CASSLVAALNTEAFF. The CDR3 region has the DNA TGTGCCAGCAGCTTAGTGGCAGCCTTGAACACTGAAGCTTTCTTT.

The rearrangement uses TRBV29-1 and TRBJ2-1; D perhaps matches TRBD1 (7 bases). Germline V gene data show CDR1 as SQVTM and CDR2 as ANQGSEA. V lost 0 bases and J lost 3, with 15 bases in between. This CDR3 spans 16 amino acids. The CDR3 nucleotides read TGCAGCGTTGAAGATCTTCAGGGGGGCAACTACAATGAGCAGTTCTTC. It codes for CSVEDLQGGNYNEQFF.

The rearrangement links TRBV13 to TRBJ1-5, with D unclear. The CDR3 runs 11 residues. Germline assignment: CDR1 PRHDT and CDR2 FYEKMQ (reference sequence). Trimming stripped 6 bases from V and 5 bases from J, with 5 bases between. CDR3 region: CASSFYQPQHF. CDR3 coding DNA: TGTGCCAGCAGTTTTTATCAGCCCCAGCATTTT.

The V gene is TRBV7-9, the J gene TRBJ2-3, with 8 positions matching TRBD1. Germline CDR1 and CDR2: SEHNR and FQNEAQ (reference sequence). Germline trimming cut 5 bases from V and 9 bases from J; bases unmatched to any gene: 7. The CDR3 sequence is 13 residues long. As DNA, the CDR3 is TGTGCCAGCAGCCCCCAGACAGGGGACACGCAGTATTTT. Its protein product is CASSPQTGDTQYF.

V is TRBV18 and J is TRBJ1-2; possibly TRBD1 for D (5 bases). The CDR3 consists of 11 residues. V lost 6 bases and J lost 8, with 10 bases in between. In germline, CDR1 is KGHSH, CDR2 LQKENI. The CDR3 bases are TGTGCCAGCTCCGCAGGGACCGGCTACACCTTC. It codes for CASSAGTGYTF. The full variable domain, its missing parts supplied by reference TRBV18 and TRBJ1-2, is NAGVMQNPRHLVRRRGQEARLRCSPMKGHSHVYWYRQLPEEGLKFMVYLQKENIIDESGMPKERFSAEFPKEGPSILRIQQVVRGDSAAYFCASSAGTGYTFGSGTRLTVV.